This record looks at one T cell receptor beta chain sequence and its context. The data are from a study of monozygotic twins with inflammatory bowel disease. Template switching appended UMIs that held a 6-nucleotide sample barcode. TCRdb derives one entry per CDR3 protein from the 5' RACE reads, leaving out DNA. The sample data list about 330,000 distinct CDR3 sequences. CDR3 length: 15 amino acids. Germline CDR1 is MDHEN and CDR2 is SYDVKM. The sequencing input was blood. This chain links TRBV28 with TRBJ2-2; TCRdb's assignment of TRBD2 cannot be checked, as there is no DNA. This sequence originates from a human donor with ulcerative colitis or Crohn's disease, or a healthy co-twin of an affected twin (not recorded which). The CDR3: CAGRPTSGSGGELFF. Looking up the rest from reference TRBV28 and TRBJ2-2 gives the full variable domain: DVKVTQSSRYLVKRTGEKVFLECVQDMDHENMFWYRQDPGLGLRLIYFSYDVKMKEKGDIPEGYSVSREKKERFSLILESASTNQTSMYLCAGRPTSGSGGELFFGEGSRLTVL.